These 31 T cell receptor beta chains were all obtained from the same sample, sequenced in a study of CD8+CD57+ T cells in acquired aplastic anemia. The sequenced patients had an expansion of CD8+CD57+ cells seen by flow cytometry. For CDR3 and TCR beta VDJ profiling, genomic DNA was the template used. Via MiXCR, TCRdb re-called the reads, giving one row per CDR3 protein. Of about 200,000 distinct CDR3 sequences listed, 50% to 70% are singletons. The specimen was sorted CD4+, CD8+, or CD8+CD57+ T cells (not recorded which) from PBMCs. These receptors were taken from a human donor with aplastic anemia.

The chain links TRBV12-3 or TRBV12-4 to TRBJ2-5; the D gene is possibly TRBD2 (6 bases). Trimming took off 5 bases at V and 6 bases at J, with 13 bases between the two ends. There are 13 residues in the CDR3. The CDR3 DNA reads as TGTGCCAGCAGTCCGGGACTCGCCCAGACCCAGTACTTC. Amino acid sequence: CASSPGLAQTQYF.

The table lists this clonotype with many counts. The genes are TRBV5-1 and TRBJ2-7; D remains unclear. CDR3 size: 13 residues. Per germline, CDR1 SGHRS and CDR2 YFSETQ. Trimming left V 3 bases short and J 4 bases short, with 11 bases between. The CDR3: CASSSADQYEQYF. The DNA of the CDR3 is TGCGCCAGCAGCTCCGCCGATCAATACGAGCAGTACTTC.

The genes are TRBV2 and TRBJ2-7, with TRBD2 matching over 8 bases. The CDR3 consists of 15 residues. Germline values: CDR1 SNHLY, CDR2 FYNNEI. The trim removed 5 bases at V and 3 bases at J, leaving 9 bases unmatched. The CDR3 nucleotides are TGTGCCAGCAGTCCGATTGGACTAGCAAACTACGAGCAGTACTTC. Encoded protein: CASSPIGLANYEQYF. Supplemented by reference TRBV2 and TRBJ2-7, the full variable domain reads EPEVTQTPSHQVTQMGQEVILRCVPISNHLYFYWYRQILGQKVEFLVSFYNNEISEKSEIFDDQFSVERPDGSNFTLKIRSTKLEDSAMYFCASSPIGLANYEQYFGPGTRLTVT.

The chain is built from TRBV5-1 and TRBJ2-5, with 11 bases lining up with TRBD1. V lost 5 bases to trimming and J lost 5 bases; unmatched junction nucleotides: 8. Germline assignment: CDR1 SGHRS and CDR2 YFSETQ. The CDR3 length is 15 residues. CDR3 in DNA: TGCGCCAGCAGAATGGACAGGGGGCTGTCGGAGACCCAGTACTTC. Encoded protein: CASRMDRGLSETQYF.

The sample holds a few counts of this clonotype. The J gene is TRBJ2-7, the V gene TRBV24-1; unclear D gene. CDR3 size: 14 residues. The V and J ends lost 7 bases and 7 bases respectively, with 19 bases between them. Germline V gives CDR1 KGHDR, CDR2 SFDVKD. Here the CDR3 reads CATRDSSGMGEQYF. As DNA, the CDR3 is TGTGCCACCAGGGATAGCAGTGGTATGGGAGAGCAGTACTTC.

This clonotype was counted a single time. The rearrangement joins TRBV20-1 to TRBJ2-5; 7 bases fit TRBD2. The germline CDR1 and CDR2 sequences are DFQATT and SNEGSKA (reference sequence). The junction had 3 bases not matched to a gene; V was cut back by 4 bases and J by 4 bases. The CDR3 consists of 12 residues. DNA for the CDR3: TGCAGTGCTACCAGCGGGGCAGAGACCCAGTACTTC. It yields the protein CSATSGAETQYF.

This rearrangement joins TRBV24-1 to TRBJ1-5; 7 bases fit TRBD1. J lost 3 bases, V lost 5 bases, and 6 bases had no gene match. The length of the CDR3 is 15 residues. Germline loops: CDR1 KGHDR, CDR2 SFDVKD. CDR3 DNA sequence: TGTGCCACCAGTGGGACAGGTAGTAACAATCAGCCCCAGCATTTT. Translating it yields CATSGTGSNNQPQHF.

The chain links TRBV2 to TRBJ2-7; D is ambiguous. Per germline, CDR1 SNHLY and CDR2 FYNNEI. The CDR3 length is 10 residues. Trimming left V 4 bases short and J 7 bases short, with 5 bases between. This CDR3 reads CASSVQEQYF. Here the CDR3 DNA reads TGTGCCAGCAGTGTTCAAGAGCAGTACTTC.

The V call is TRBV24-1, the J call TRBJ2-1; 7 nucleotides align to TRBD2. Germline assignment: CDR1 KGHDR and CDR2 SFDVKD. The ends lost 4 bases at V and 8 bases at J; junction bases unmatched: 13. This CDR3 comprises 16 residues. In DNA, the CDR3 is TGTGCCACCAGTGACCCCGGGTGGGAGGGCCGTTATGAGCAGTTCTTC. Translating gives CATSDPGWEGRYEQFF.

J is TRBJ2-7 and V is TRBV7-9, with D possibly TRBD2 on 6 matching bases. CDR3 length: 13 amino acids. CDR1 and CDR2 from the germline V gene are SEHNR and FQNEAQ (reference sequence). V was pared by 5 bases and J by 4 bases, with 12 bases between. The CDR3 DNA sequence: TGTGCCAGCAGCCAATCTGGAGGGTACGAGCAGTACTTC. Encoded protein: CASSQSGGYEQYF.

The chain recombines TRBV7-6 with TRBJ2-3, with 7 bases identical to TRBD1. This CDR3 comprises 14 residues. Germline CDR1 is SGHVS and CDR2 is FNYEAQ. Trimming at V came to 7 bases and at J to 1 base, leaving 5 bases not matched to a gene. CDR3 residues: CASTTGAGTDTQYF. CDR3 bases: TGTGCCAGCACCACAGGGGCGGGCACAGATACGCAGTATTTT.

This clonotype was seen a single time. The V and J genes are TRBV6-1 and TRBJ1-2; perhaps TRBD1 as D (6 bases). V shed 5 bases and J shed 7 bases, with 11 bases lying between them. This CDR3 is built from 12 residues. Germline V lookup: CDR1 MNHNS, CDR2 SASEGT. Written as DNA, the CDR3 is TGTGCCAGCAGTCCCAGGGACACTGGCTACACCTTC. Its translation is CASSPRDTGYTF.

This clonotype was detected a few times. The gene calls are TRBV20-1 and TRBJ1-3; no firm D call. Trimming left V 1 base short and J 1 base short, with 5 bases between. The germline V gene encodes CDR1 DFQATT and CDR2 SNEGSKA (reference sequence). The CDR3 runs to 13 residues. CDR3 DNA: TGCAGTGCTAGAGTGCCTTCTGGAAACACCATATATTTT. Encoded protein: CSARVPSGNTIYF.

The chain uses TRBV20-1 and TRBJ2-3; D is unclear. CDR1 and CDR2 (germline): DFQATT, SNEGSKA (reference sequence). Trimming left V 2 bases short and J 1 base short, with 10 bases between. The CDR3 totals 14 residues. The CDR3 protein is CSARILLGTDTQYF. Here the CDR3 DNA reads TGCAGTGCTAGAATCCTACTTGGCACAGATACGCAGTATTTT.

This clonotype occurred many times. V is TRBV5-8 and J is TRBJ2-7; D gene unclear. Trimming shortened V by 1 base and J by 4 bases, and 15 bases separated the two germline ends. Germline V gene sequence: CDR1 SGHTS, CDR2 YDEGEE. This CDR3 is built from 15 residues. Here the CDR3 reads CASSLLGRKGYEQYF. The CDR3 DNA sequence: TGTGCCAGCAGCTTGCTAGGTAGAAAGGGTTACGAGCAGTACTTC.

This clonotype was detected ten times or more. CDR3 sequence: CASSLITAADQPQHF. The CDR3 nucleotides are TGTGCCAGCTCCTTGATAACAGCGGCGGATCAGCCCCAGCATTTT. V is TRBV18 and J is TRBJ1-5, with unresolved D. Germline V CDR1 and CDR2: KGHSH, LQKENI. V gave up 6 bases and J gave up 5 bases, with 17 bases separating them. This CDR3 region has 15 residues.

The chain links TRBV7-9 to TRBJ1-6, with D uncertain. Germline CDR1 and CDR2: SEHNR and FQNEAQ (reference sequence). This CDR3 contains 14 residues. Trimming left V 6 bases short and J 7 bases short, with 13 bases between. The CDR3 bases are TGTGCCAGCAGTTACCTCTTACAGAATTCACCCCTCCACTTT. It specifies CASSYLLQNSPLHF.

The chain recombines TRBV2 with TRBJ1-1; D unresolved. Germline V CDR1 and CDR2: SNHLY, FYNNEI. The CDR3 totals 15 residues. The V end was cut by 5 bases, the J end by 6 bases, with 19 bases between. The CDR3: CASSPGGTVEAEAFF. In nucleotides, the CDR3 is TGTGCCAGCAGTCCCGGAGGCACCGTTGAGGCTGAAGCTTTCTTT.

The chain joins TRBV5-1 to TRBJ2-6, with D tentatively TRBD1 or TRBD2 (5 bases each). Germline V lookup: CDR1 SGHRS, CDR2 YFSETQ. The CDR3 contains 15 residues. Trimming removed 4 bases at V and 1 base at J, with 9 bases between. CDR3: CASSPGPSGANVLTF. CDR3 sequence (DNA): TGCGCCAGCAGCCCGGGGCCGTCTGGGGCCAACGTCCTGACTTTC.

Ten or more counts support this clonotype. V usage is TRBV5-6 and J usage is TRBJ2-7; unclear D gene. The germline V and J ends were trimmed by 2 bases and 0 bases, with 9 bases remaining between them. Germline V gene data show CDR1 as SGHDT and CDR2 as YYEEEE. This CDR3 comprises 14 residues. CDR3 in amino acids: CASSFLQTSYEQYF. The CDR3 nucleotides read TGTGCCAGCAGCTTCCTCCAGACCTCCTACGAGCAGTACTTC. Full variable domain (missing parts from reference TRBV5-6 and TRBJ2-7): DAGVTQSPTHLIKTRGQQVTLRCSPKSGHDTVSWYQQALGQGPQFIFQYYEEEERQRGNFPDRFSGHQFPNYSSELNVNALLLGDSALYLCASSFLQTSYEQYFGPGTRLTVT.

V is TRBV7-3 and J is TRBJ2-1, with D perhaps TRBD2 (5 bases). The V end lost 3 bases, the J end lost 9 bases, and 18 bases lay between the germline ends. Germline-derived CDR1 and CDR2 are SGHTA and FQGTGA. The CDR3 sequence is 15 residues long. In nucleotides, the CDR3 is TGTGCCAGCAGCTTGACGGCGATGACTAACAGTGAGCAGTTCTTC. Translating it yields CASSLTAMTNSEQFF.

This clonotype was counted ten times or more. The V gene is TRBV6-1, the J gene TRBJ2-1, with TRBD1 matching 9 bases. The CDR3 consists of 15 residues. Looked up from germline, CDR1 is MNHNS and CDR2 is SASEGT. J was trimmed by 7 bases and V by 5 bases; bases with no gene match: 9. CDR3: CASSYGQGIGNEQFF. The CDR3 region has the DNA TGTGCCAGCAGTTATGGACAGGGGATTGGTAATGAGCAGTTCTTC.

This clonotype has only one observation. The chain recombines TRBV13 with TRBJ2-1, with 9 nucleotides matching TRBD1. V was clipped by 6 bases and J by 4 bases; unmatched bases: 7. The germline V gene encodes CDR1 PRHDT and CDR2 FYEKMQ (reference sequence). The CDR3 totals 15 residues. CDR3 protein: CASSLTGTGYNEQFF. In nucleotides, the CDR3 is TGTGCCAGCAGTTTGACCGGGACAGGGTACAATGAGCAGTTCTTC. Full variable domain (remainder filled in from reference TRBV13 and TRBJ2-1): AAGVIQSPRHLIKEKRETATLKCYPIPRHDTVYWYQQGPGQDPQFLISFYEKMQSDKGSIPDRFSAQQFSDYHSELNMSSLELGDSALYFCASSLTGTGYNEQFFGPGTRLTVL.

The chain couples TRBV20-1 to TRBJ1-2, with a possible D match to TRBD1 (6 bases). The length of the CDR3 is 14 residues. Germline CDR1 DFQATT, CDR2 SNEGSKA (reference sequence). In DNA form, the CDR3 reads TGCAGGTTGGGGGCAGCACCCCTGAACTATGGCTACACCTTC. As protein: CRLGAAPLNYGYTF.

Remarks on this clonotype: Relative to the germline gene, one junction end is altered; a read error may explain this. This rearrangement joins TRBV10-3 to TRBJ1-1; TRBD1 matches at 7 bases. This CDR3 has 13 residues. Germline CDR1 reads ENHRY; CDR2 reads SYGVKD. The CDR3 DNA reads TGTGCCATCAGGCCCCCAGGGACAGTTGAAGCCTTCTTT. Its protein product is CAIRPPGTVEAFF.

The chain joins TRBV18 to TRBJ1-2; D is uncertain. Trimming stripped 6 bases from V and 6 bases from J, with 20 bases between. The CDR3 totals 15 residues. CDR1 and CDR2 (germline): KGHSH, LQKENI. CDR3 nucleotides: TGTGCCAGCTCGCTAATACTAGCCCCCTACAATGGCTACACCTTC. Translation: CASSLILAPYNGYTF.

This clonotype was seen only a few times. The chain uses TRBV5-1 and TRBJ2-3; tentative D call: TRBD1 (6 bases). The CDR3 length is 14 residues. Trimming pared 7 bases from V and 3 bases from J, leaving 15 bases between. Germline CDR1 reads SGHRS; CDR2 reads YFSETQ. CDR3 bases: TGCGCCAGCCGCCTCCTGGACAGTACAGATACGCAGTATTTT. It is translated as CASRLLDSTDTQYF.

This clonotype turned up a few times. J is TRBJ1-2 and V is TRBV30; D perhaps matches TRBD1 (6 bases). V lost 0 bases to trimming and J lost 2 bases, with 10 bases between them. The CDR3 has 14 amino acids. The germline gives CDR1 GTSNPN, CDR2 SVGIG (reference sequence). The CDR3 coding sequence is TGTGCCTGGAGTGTAGGGGGGGTCAACTATGGCTACACCTTC. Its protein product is CAWSVGGVNYGYTF.

For the CDR3, the DNA is TGTGCCAGCAGTGAATTGAGTGGGGACCACCGTCAAGCTTTCTTT. This encodes CASSELSGDHRQAFF. The chain couples TRBV25-1 to TRBJ1-1; perhaps TRBD1 as D (5 bases). The V end lost 1 base, the J end lost 9 bases, and 18 bases lay between the germline ends. Germline CDR1 and CDR2: MGHDK and SYGVNS. The CDR3 is 15 amino acids.

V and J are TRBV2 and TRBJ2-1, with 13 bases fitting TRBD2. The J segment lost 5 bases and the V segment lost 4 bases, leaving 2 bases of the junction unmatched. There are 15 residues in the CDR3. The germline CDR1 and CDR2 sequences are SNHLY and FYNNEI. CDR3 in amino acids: CASSGLAGGDNEQFF. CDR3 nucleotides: TGTGCCAGCAGTGGACTAGCGGGGGGCGACAATGAGCAGTTCTTC.

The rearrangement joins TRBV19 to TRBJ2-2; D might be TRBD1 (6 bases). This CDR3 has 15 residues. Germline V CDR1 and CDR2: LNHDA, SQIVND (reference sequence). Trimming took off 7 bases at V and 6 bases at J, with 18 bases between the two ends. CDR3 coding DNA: TGTGCCAGTAAAGGGGACATAACTGGGCCCGGGGAGCTGTTTTTT. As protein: CASKGDITGPGELFF.